The 3 T cell receptor beta chains in this list originate from one sample, sequenced in a study of cytomegalovirus exposure and HLA in healthy donors. Data came from immunoSEQ multiplex PCR; TCRdb stores just in-frame clones and leaves some out. The table has approximately 300,000 clones, approximately 90% seen once. Source material: PBMCs. These receptors were obtained from a woman aged 25 to 45 in good health and CMV-seropositive.

This clone was observed a handful of times. The V and J genes are TRBV19 and TRBJ2-3, with D tentatively TRBD2 (5 bases). Germline V CDR1 and CDR2: LNHDA, SQIVND (reference sequence). Trimming removed 7 bases at V and 3 bases at J, with 14 bases between. This CDR3 spans 14 amino acids. CDR3 sequence (DNA): TGTGCCAGTACCGACGTCGGGATGACAGATACGCAGTATTTT. Protein sequence: CASTDVGMTDTQYF.

The chain joins TRBV5-1 to TRBJ2-3, with D tentatively TRBD1 or TRBD2 (5 bases each). V was pared by 1 base and J by 0 bases, with 9 bases between. Per the germline V gene, CDR1 is SGHRS and CDR2 is YFSETQ. This CDR3 contains 15 residues. The CDR3 protein is CASSLRWGSTDTQYF. The DNA for the CDR3 is TGCGCCAGCAGCTTGAGGTGGGGGAGCACAGATACGCAGTATTTT.

The chain has TRBV5-1 and TRBJ1-2; TRBD1 might be the D (6 bases). Per germline, CDR1 SGHRS and CDR2 YFSETQ. The CDR3 has 13 amino acids. The germline V and J ends were trimmed by 2 bases and 4 bases, with 9 bases remaining between them. CDR3 sequence reads: CASSLGDIYGYTF. The CDR3 DNA sequence: TGCGCCAGCAGCTTAGGGGACATCTATGGCTACACCTTC. Full variable domain (rest looked up from reference TRBV5-1 and TRBJ1-2): KAGVTQTPRYLIKTRGQQVTLSCSPISGHRSVSWYQQTPGQGLQFLFEYFSETQRNKGNFPGRFSGRQFSNSRSEMNVSTLELGDSALYLCASSLGDIYGYTFGSGTRLTVV.